This T cell receptor beta chain was profiled in a study of PD-1 blockade in classical Hodgkin lymphoma. For the study at large: Intravenous infusions of nivolumab 3 mg/kg reached patients every 2 weeks. Overall study results and limits: Patients who responded completely had about the same baseline diversity as newly diagnosed patients. There was a significant rise in CD4+ TCR diversity by C4D1, with no such rise for CD8+.

This CDR3 has 15 amino acids. Between the trimmed V and J ends, which lost 0 bases and 3 bases, there was a span of 9 bases. Germline assignment: CDR1 MNHEY and CDR2 SMNVEV (reference sequence). The protocol was immunoSEQ multiplex PCR, while the TCRdb copy is restricted to in-frame clones and leaves out a portion. Of some 95,000 clones listed, roughly 87% are singletons. As to this clone: Its antigen is still unknown.

Exposure to brentuximab vedotin varied, and each patient had relapsed following autologous stem cell transplantation. V gene TRBV27 combines with J gene TRBJ2-1; the D gene is possibly TRBD2 (6 bases). This TCR derives from a human donor with classical Hodgkin lymphoma. Sequenced material: peripheral blood mononuclear cells (PBMCs), taken before the second cycle of nivolumab. CDR3 residues: CASSLSTGSYNEQFF. CDR3 nucleotides: TGTGCCAGCAGTTTATCGACCGGGAGCTACAATGAGCAGTTCTTC.